This T cell receptor (beta chain) was captured by sequencing in a study of cytomegalovirus exposure and HLA in healthy donors. All the people who gave samples were healthy bone marrow donors. Primers included in the PCR were 60 Vbeta and 13 Jbeta primers. Sequencing was performed with immunoSEQ multiplex PCR; in TCRdb, only in-frame clones are kept and a portion is missing. The table records approximately 110,000 clones, 73% of them present only once. Trimming removed 6 bases at V and 7 bases at J, with 12 bases between. The germline V gene has CDR1 MNHNY and CDR2 SVGAGI (reference sequence). The CDR3 loop spans 12 amino acids. Findings and caveats of the study: Generally TCR sequences proved uncommon, though certain public TCRs appeared in numerous donors.

This clone was seen only a few times. As yet, its antigen is unknown. This clonotype was obtained from a man aged 55 to 70 in good health and CMV-seropositive. The specimen was PBMCs. The rearrangement uses TRBV6-6 and TRBJ1-1; D ambiguous. The CDR3 reads CASSEAYGEAFF. CDR3 bases: TGTGCCAGCAGCGAGGCATACGGTGAAGCTTTCTTT.